Below are 28 T cell receptor beta chains sequenced from a single sample in a study of graft-versus-host responses after intestinal transplantation. The repertoire was sequenced with immunoSEQ multiplex PCR; TCRdb's copy has only in-frame clones and lacks some. This table holds 80,000 to 90,000 clones, roughly 92% found once. Antigens for these TCRs are unknown. This specimen was unstimulated CD4+ T cells sorted from spleen or lymph node cells, taken before intestinal transplant. These receptors originate from a human donor who received an intestinal transplant.

The chain carries TRBV6-4 and TRBJ2-1; no firm D call. Germline V lookup: CDR1 MRHNA, CDR2 SNTAGT. Trimming removed 0 bases from V and 7 bases from J, with 4 bases in between. There are 12 residues in the CDR3. The CDR3 DNA follows: TGTGCCAGCAGTGACTCTTATAATGAGCAGTTCTTC. It encodes CASSDSYNEQFF.

This clone appeared a few times. The rearrangement uses TRBV19 and TRBJ2-1; TRBD2 agrees at 7 bases. The CDR3 is made up of 13 amino acids. J was trimmed by 5 bases and V by 7 bases; bases with no gene match: 5. The germline gives CDR1 LNHDA, CDR2 SQIVND (reference sequence). The CDR3 DNA sequence: TGTGCCAGTACATGGACTAGTAACAATGAGCAGTTCTTC. Residues: CASTWTSNNEQFF.

This clone was seen a single time. The CDR3: CASSQTSRGWTDNEQFF. The DNA for the CDR3 is TGTGCCAGCAGCCAAACAAGTCGGGGGTGGACCGACAATGAGCAGTTCTTC. The J gene is TRBJ2-1, the V gene TRBV7-8; D possibly corresponds to TRBD2 (6 bases). Germline V gene lookup returns CDR1 SGHVS and CDR2 FQNEAQ. The CDR3 has 17 residues. Trimming removed 5 bases from V and 5 bases from J, with 22 bases in between.

The genes are TRBV27 and TRBJ2-7; TRBD2 matches 7 bases. With V trimmed by 6 bases and J by 3 bases, 5 bases remained unmatched. Germline V gives CDR1 MNHEY, CDR2 SMNVEV (reference sequence). The CDR3 runs 13 residues. DNA of the CDR3: TGTGCCAGCAGACGGCTAGCGGACTACGAGCAGTACTTC. It specifies CASRRLADYEQYF.

The chain carries TRBV28 and TRBJ1-1; TRBD1 is a possible D gene (5 bases). Germline-derived CDR1 and CDR2 are MDHEN and SYDVKM. V lost 8 bases and J lost 6, with 13 bases in between. The length of the CDR3 is 12 residues. The CDR3, as DNA: TGTGCCAGCGGGACTCCCCGAGCTGAAGCTTTCTTT. Protein: CASGTPRAEAFF.

This clone was seen a single time. The V call is TRBV6-5, the J call TRBJ2-7; a possible D gene is TRBD2 (5 bases). The CDR3 loop spans 14 amino acids. The germline V and J ends were trimmed by 2 bases and 9 bases, with 17 bases remaining between them. Germline V gives CDR1 MNHEY, CDR2 SVGAGI. CDR3 nucleotides: TGTGCCAGCAGTTACCTAAACCGACCTAGCTTGCAGTACTTC. It is translated as CASSYLNRPSLQYF.

The CDR3 sequence is CASSLGGQGLIPEYF. For the CDR3, the DNA is TGTGCCAGCAGCTTGGGGGGACAGGGGCTCATTCCGGAGTACTTC. The chain recombines TRBV5-8 with TRBJ2-7; 10 positions match TRBD1. CDR3 length: 15 amino acids. The germline CDR1 and CDR2 sequences are SGHTS and YDEGEE. V shed 0 bases and J 11 bases; nucleotides not matched to a gene: 11.

The genes are TRBV5-1 and TRBJ2-1, with D tentatively TRBD1 (6 bases). Deletions cut 2 bases from V and 0 bases from J, with 15 bases between. The CDR3 extends over 17 amino acids. CDR1 is SGHRS, CDR2 YFSETQ, per germline. The CDR3 coding sequence is TGCGCCAGCAGCTTCCATACAGGGTCAAGCTCCTACAATGAGCAGTTCTTC. Protein: CASSFHTGSSSYNEQFF.

CDR3 amino acids: CASSPALARVKNTEAFF. The CDR3 DNA reads as TGTGCCAGCAGCCCCGCCTTGGCCCGGGTCAAGAACACTGAAGCTTTCTTT. The chain uses TRBV7-9 and TRBJ1-1; D not resolved. Germline V gene lookup returns CDR1 SEHNR and CDR2 FQNEAQ (reference sequence). V was cut by 5 bases and J by 1 base, with 20 bases left in between. The length of the CDR3 is 17 residues.

J is TRBJ2-1 and V is TRBV18; TRBD1 matches at 7 bases. CDR1 KGHSH and CDR2 LQKENI come from the germline V gene. V lost 0 bases to trimming and J lost 2 bases; unmatched junction nucleotides: 4. The CDR3 length is 16 residues. The DNA for the CDR3 is TGTGCCAGCTCACCACCGAGGGGGCGGACCTACAATGAGCAGTTCTTC. Its protein is CASSPPRGRTYNEQFF. Full variable domain (rest looked up from reference TRBV18 and TRBJ2-1): NAGVMQNPRHLVRRRGQEARLRCSPMKGHSHVYWYRQLPEEGLKFMVYLQKENIIDESGMPKERFSAEFPKEGPSILRIQQVVRGDSAAYFCASSPPRGRTYNEQFFGPGTRLTVL.

The V and J genes are TRBV5-1 and TRBJ2-7; no clear D gene. V was cut by 0 bases and J by 5 bases, with 6 bases left in between. The CDR3 spans 12 residues. Looked up from germline, CDR1 is SGHRS and CDR2 is YFSETQ. The CDR3 DNA reads as TGCGCCAGCAGCTTGGGGTGGGACGAGCAGTACTTC. Its translation: CASSLGWDEQYF.

The chain has TRBV19 and TRBJ1-2; 9 bases fit TRBD1. This CDR3 comprises 19 residues. Trimming at V came to 7 bases and at J to 0 bases, leaving 18 bases not matched to a gene. Germline V lookup: CDR1 LNHDA, CDR2 SQIVND (reference sequence). The CDR3 sequence: CASKGGTGTGISTNYGYTF. The CDR3 DNA sequence: TGTGCCAGTAAGGGGGGAACCGGGACAGGGATCTCTACTAACTATGGCTACACCTTC.

The rearrangement links TRBV27 to TRBJ1-5, with D possibly being TRBD1 (6 bases). CDR1 and CDR2 (germline): MNHEY, SMNVEV (reference sequence). CDR3 length equals 17 residues. Trimming stripped 2 bases from V and 3 bases from J, with 17 bases between. DNA for the CDR3: TGTGCCAGCAGTTTACGAGGGGGAGCCACCCTCAATCAGCCCCAGCATTTT. This codes for CASSLRGGATLNQPQHF.

The rearrangement links TRBV5-5 to TRBJ1-2; tentatively, D is TRBD1 (5 bases). Germline V lookup: CDR1 SGHKS, CDR2 YYEKEE (reference sequence). Trimming stripped 0 bases from V and 0 bases from J, with 21 bases between. The CDR3 runs 19 residues. The CDR3 spells CASSLGGREANQANYGYTF. CDR3 sequence (DNA): TGTGCCAGCAGCTTGGGGGGCAGGGAGGCAAACCAAGCTAACTATGGCTACACCTTC.

V gene TRBV11-2 combines with J gene TRBJ1-4; TRBD1 matches 9 bases. V shed 1 base, J shed 6 bases, and the junction held 9 bases outside the gene matches. The CDR3 has 17 residues. Germline lookup yields CDR1 SGHAT and CDR2 FQNNGV. CDR3 residues: CASSLGISQGADEKLFF. The CDR3 DNA reads as TGTGCCAGCAGCTTAGGGATTTCACAGGGGGCGGATGAAAAACTGTTTTTT.

The CDR3 region is CASSLEPGQGGPYSNQPQHF. The CDR3 coding sequence is TGCGCCAGCAGCTTGGAGCCGGGACAGGGGGGACCCTATAGCAATCAGCCCCAGCATTTT. The V gene is TRBV5-1, the J gene TRBJ1-5, with TRBD1 matching 11 bases. Trimming removed 0 bases from V and 0 bases from J; junction bases left unmatched: 11. The germline V gene encodes CDR1 SGHRS and CDR2 YFSETQ. The CDR3 totals 20 residues.

V gene TRBV11-1 combines with J gene TRBJ2-7; unclear D gene. Trimming took off 5 bases at V and 4 bases at J, with 12 bases between the two ends. Germline lookup yields CDR1 SGHAT and CDR2 FQDESV (reference sequence). The length of the CDR3 is 13 residues. CDR3 DNA sequence: TGTGCCAGCAGCCAAGGGTTCCCTTACGAGCAGTACTTC. As protein: CASSQGFPYEQYF.

J is TRBJ2-7 and V is TRBV5-6; D is undetermined. This CDR3 is 15 amino acids long. V was pared by 2 bases and J by 5 bases, with 17 bases between. Germline V gives CDR1 SGHDT, CDR2 YYEEEE. CDR3 sequence: CASSFRAPVNDEQYF. The CDR3 DNA sequence: TGTGCCAGCAGCTTCCGCGCTCCTGTAAACGACGAGCAGTACTTC.

This sequence joins TRBV11-2 and TRBJ2-7; the match to TRBD2 covers 14 bases. CDR3 size: 16 residues. Looked up from germline, CDR1 is SGHAT and CDR2 is FQNNGV. With V trimmed by 5 bases and J by 4 bases, 7 bases remained unmatched. The CDR3 coding sequence is TGTGCCAGCAGCCGACTAGCGGGAGGGCCGGGTTACGAGCAGTACTTC. Amino acids: CASSRLAGGPGYEQYF.

V usage is TRBV19 and J usage is TRBJ1-2; TRBD1 matches 10 bases. Germline V gives CDR1 LNHDA, CDR2 SQIVND (reference sequence). The V and J ends lost 4 bases and 5 bases, in that order; junction bases with no gene match: 25. The CDR3 is 21 amino acids. The CDR3, as DNA: TGTGCCAGTAGTACCTACCCCGGGACAGGGGCCTATGCTCCCCTGAGGTATGGCTACACCTTC. This sequence encodes CASSTYPGTGAYAPLRYGYTF.

In regard to this clone: One junction end disagrees with the germline gene, perhaps due to a read error. The chain employs TRBV10-3 and TRBJ1-2; 10 positions match TRBD1. This CDR3 comprises 14 residues. Germline loops: CDR1 ENHRY, CDR2 SYGVKD. This chain's CDR3 is CAVRGTGANYGYTF. CDR3 nucleotide sequence: TGTGCCGTCAGAGGGACAGGGGCCAACTATGGCTACACCTTC.

The sample holds a few counts of this clone. The V and J genes are TRBV14 and TRBJ2-3; D possibly uses TRBD1 or TRBD2 (5 bases each). There are 15 residues in the CDR3. Germline V lookup: CDR1 SGHDN, CDR2 FVKESK. With 4 bases removed from V and 6 bases from J, the gap between germline ends came to 17 bases. CDR3 amino acids: CASSRWTRGADTQYF. CDR3 nucleotides: TGTGCCAGCAGCCGATGGACTCGTGGGGCCGATACGCAGTATTTT.

The chain joins TRBV7-8 to TRBJ2-5, with 11 bases that match TRBD2. The germline V gene encodes CDR1 SGHVS and CDR2 FQNEAQ. This CDR3 is built from 16 residues. The junction had 4 bases not matched to a gene; V was cut back by 3 bases and J by 1 base. The CDR3 loop is CASSFAGTSGQETQYF. The CDR3 nucleotides read TGTGCCAGCAGCTTTGCCGGGACTAGCGGCCAAGAGACCCAGTACTTC.

The chain joins TRBV19 to TRBJ1-6, with 9 bases lining up with TRBD1. There are 17 residues in the CDR3. CDR1 is LNHDA and CDR2 is SQIVND in the germline V gene (reference sequence). Trimming took 4 bases from V and 9 from J; bases not matched to a gene: 13. The CDR3 loop is CASSTLRQGEKSSPLHF. CDR3 sequence (DNA): TGTGCCAGTAGTACCCTTCGACAGGGGGAAAAAAGTTCACCCCTCCACTTT.

The rearrangement joins TRBV29-1 to TRBJ1-1, with D maybe TRBD1 (6 bases). Germline CDR1 is SQVTM and CDR2 is ANQGSEA. The germline V and J ends were trimmed by 6 bases and 0 bases, with 14 bases remaining between them. The CDR3 runs to 14 residues. CDR3 in amino acids: CSVAKGGVNTEAFF. CDR3 DNA: TGCAGCGTCGCAAAGGGGGGGGTGAACACTGAAGCTTTCTTT.

The rearrangement uses TRBV2 and TRBJ2-1; a weak D match, TRBD2 (6 bases). Germline CDR1 and CDR2: SNHLY and FYNNEI. The V end lost 2 bases, the J end lost 10 bases, and 15 bases lay between the germline ends. The CDR3 is 14 amino acids. The DNA of the CDR3 is TGTGCCAGCAGTGAACTCCGGGAGATTCGGGAGCAGTTCTTC. This encodes CASSELREIREQFF.

V gene TRBV6-5 combines with J gene TRBJ2-1, with TRBD1 matching over 9 bases. Trimming took 0 bases from V and 8 from J; bases not matched to a gene: 8. There are 16 residues in the CDR3. Per the germline V gene, CDR1 is MNHEY and CDR2 is SVGAGI. CDR3 region: CASSYSRPGQGHEQFF. The CDR3 DNA reads TGTGCCAGCAGTTACTCGAGACCGGGACAGGGTCATGAGCAGTTCTTC.

The chain links TRBV27 to TRBJ1-2, with a weak D call TRBD1 (5 bases). The CDR3 extends over 13 amino acids. The V and J ends lost 3 bases and 4 bases respectively, with 9 bases between them. CDR1 and CDR2 (germline): MNHEY, SMNVEV (reference sequence). CDR3 loop: CASSFRAGYGYTF. CDR3 coding DNA: TGTGCCAGCAGTTTCAGGGCAGGCTATGGCTACACCTTC.